The source of this TCR beta chain is a study of control samples from healthy donors and cancer patients. V gave up 5 bases and J gave up 2 bases, with 13 bases separating them. Germline assignment: CDR1 LNHDA and CDR2 SQIVND (reference sequence). The CDR3 contains 15 residues. This clone has more than one count but fewer than ten. The table came from immunoSEQ multiplex PCR; TCRdb's copy has only in-frame clones and leaves some out. Of under 450,000 clones listed, more than 80% were seen once; the top ten hold more than 6%. The genes are TRBV19 and TRBJ1-5; possible D gene TRBD1, 5 bases. What was sequenced was PBMCs. This sequence originates from a man aged 40-55 years with head and neck cancer. CDR3 nucleotides: TGTGCCAGTAGTCTGGGGCAAGGGGGCAATCAGCCCCAGCATTTT. As protein: CASSLGQGGNQPQHF.